This T cell receptor beta chain was obtained from a study of T cell responses to AZD1222 COVID-19 vaccine (dated by TCRdb to about 2021). Broadly, across the study: TCR sequencing covered over 230 trial participants: 207 given two doses of AZD1222 and 26 given two doses of MenACWY control vaccine. Trial participants were enrolled by age into 18-55, 56-69 and 70-plus year subgroups, with roughly 160, 29 and 62 TCR-sequenced participants respectively. Broader findings and caveats from the paper: CD4 TCRs associated with the vaccine covered the entire spike protein, and the dominant responses were in regions 160-218 and 743-854. Participants were mostly white British and included more females than males, and it was suggested by the authors that clonal diversity may have been underestimated. A significant rise in spike-specific TCR breadth and depth was observed after two AZD1222 doses relative to day 0 and relative to MenACWY recipients. Reportedly, almost half of the unique spike-specific TCRs recognized epitopes lying outside the regions that are mutated in the B.1.351 and B.1.1.7 variants. In the small 56-69-year group, the increase in depth fell short of significance, most likely because of low power. Because no day 14 peak-response samples were available, repertoires were characterized only after the peak T cell response. Conclusions about previously exposed vaccinees are limited because only six or seven AZD1222 recipients were SARS-CoV-2 seropositive at baseline.

The time point label of this sample denotes: sample from adult after SARS-CoV-2 infection, after symptom onset. Two convalescent COVID-19 patients, sampled after symptom onset from adults with prior SARS-CoV-2 infection, were also TCR-sequenced for comparison. The CDR1 and CDR2 encoded by the germline V gene are SGHTA and FQGTGA. Including the terminal cysteine and phenylalanine, the CDR3 comprises 14 residues. Just the 42-base CDR3 DNA is kept, in frame starting at base 1. V lost 5 bases and J lost 6 bases, and the count of bases not matched to a germline gene is 7. The CDR3 regions of human TCRbeta chains were subjected to immunosequencing. Per the original workflow: Repertoire TCRs were matched against a reference library of SARS-CoV-2-specific TCRs generated with the MIRA antigen-specificity platform. Breadth meant the fraction of unique TCRs that were SARS-CoV-2-associated, whereas depth meant the fraction of total T cells that were SARS-CoV-2-associated. Using the MIRA data, each spike-specific TCR was assigned both to the spike region to which the TCR was reactive and to a CD4 or CD8 class. Log10-transformed breadth and depth values were compared by one-way ANOVA with Sidak's multiple comparisons tests. Sourced from immuneACCESS, this table was stored by TCRdb with only in-frame sequences that have V and J called. A share of the clones is absent; for the studies checked, an unresolved V gene accounts for under half, and the remainder has no known explanation. Clone size and the V and J calls come from that table; the DNA yielded D and trimming. Here the sample has 160,000 or so clones; more than 85% occur a single time. More than 6.5% of the sample belongs to the ten largest clones.

To note about this clone: Its antigen is unknown. No much larger clone exists at a distance of one base, and base qualities are not known.

The chain links TRBV7-3 with TRBJ2-3, with TRBD1 identical over 8 junction bases. The sequenced sample was peripheral blood, obtained after recovery from COVID-19. This receptor was obtained from an adult who had recovered from COVID-19. The sequence in DNA is TGTGCCAGCAGCGCGGACAGGGCATCGGATACGCAGTATTTT. Its protein product is CASSADRASDTQYF.